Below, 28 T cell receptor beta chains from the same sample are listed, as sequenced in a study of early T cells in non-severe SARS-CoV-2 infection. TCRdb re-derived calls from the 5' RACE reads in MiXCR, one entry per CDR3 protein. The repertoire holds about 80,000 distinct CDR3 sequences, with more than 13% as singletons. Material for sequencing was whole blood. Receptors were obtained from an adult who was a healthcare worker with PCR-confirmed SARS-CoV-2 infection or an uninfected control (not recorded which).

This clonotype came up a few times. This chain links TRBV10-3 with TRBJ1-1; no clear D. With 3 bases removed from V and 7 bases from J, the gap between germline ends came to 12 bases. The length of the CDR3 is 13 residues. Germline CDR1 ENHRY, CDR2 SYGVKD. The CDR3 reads CAISEGEHDEAFF. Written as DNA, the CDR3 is TGTGCCATCAGTGAAGGAGAACACGATGAAGCTTTCTTT.

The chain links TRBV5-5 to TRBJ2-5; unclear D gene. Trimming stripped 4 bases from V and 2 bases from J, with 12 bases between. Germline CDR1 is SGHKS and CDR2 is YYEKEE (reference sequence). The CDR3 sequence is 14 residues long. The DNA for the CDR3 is TGTGCCAGCAGCCCACCTAGGGCTCAAGAGACCCAGTACTTC. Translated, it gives CASSPPRAQETQYF.

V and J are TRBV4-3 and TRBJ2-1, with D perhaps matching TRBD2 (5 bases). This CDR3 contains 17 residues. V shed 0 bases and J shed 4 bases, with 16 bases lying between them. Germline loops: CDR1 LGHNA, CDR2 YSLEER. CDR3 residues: CASSQDEGTTLYNEQFF. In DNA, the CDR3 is TGCGCCAGCAGCCAAGACGAGGGAACGACCCTGTACAATGAGCAGTTCTTC.

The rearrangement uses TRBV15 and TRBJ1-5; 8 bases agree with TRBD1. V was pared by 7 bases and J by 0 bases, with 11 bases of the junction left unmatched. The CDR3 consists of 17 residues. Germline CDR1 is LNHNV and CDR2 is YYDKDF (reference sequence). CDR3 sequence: CATKARGLLNSNQPQHF. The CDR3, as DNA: TGTGCCACCAAGGCCAGGGGGCTCTTGAATAGCAATCAGCCCCAGCATTTT.

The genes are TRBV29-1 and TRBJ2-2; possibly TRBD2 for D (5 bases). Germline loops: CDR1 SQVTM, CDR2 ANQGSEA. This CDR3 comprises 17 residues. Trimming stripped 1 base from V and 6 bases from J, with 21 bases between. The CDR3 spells CSVEGKGAVGVPGELFF. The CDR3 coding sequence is TGCAGCGTTGAAGGGAAAGGTGCGGTGGGAGTTCCCGGGGAGCTGTTTTTT.

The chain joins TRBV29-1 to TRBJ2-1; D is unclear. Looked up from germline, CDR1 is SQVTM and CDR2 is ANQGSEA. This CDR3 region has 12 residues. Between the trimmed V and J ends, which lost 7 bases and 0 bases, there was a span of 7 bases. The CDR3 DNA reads TGCAGCGCACTAAGCTCCTACAATGAGCAGTTCTTC. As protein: CSALSSYNEQFF.

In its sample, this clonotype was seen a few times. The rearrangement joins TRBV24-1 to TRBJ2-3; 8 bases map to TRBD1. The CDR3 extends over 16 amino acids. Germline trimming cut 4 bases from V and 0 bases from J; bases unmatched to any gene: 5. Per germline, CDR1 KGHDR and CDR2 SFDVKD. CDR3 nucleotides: TGTGCCACCAGTGACCCTAACAGGGGGAGCACAGATACGCAGTATTTT. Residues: CATSDPNRGSTDTQYF.

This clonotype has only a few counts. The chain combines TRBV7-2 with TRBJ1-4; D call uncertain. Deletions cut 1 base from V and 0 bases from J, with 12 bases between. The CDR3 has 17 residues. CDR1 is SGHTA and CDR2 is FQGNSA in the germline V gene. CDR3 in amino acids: CASSLVGRVATNEKLFF. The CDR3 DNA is TGTGCCAGCAGCTTAGTGGGTCGTGTTGCAACTAATGAAAAACTGTTTTTT.

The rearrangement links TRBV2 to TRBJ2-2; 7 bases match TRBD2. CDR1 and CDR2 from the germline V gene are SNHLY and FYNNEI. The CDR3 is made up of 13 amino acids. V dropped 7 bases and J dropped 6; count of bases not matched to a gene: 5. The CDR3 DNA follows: TGTGCCAGCAAGGGGCTAGCGGCCGGGGAGCTGTTTTTT. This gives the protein CASKGLAAGELFF.

This chain's CDR3 is CASSLGVAYEQYF. In nucleotides, the CDR3 is TGTGCCAGCAGCTTAGGGGTCGCCTACGAGCAGTACTTC. This chain links TRBV11-2 with TRBJ2-7, with D unresolved. The length of the CDR3 is 13 residues. The V end was cut by 1 base, the J end by 2 bases, with 6 bases between. Germline values: CDR1 SGHAT, CDR2 FQNNGV.

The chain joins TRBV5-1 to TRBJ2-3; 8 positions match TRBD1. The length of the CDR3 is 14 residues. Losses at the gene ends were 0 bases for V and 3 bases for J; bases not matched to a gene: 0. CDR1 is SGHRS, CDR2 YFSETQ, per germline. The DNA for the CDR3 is TGCGCCAGCAGCTTGGGGGACAGGACAGATACGCAGTATTTT. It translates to CASSLGDRTDTQYF.

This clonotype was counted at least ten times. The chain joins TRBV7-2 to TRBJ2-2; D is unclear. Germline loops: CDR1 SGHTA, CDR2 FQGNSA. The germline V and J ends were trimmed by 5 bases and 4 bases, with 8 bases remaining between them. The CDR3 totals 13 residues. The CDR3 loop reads CASSPRRTGELFF. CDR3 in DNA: TGTGCCAGCAGCCCACGACGCACCGGGGAGCTGTTTTTT.

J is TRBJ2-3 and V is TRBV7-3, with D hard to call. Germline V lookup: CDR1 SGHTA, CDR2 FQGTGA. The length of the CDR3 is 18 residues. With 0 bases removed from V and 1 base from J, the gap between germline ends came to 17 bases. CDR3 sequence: CASSLTGYSLAGTDTQYF. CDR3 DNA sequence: TGTGCCAGCAGCTTAACGGGCTATTCACTGGCCGGCACAGATACGCAGTATTTT.

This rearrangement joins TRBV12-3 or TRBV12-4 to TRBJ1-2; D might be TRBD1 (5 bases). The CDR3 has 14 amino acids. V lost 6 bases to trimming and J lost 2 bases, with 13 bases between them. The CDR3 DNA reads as TGTGCCAGCAGAATGGCAGGGACCAACTATGGCTACACCTTC. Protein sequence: CASRMAGTNYGYTF.

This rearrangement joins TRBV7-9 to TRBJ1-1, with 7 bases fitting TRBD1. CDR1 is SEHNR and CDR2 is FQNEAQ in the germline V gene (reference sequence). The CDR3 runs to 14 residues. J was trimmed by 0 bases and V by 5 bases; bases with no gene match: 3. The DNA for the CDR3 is TGTGCCAGCAGCCCGGGACAGCTGAACACTGAAGCTTTCTTT. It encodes CASSPGQLNTEAFF.

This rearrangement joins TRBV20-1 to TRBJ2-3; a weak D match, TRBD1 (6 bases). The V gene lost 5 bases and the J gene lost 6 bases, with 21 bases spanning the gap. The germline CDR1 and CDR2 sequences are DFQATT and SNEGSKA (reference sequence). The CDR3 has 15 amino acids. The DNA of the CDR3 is TGCAGTGCTCCAGGGGTGGGGTACAGTTCGGATACGCAGTATTTT. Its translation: CSAPGVGYSSDTQYF.

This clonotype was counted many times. This chain's CDR3 is CASRPTSTDTQYF. In DNA, the CDR3 is TGTGCCAGCAGACCGACTAGCACAGATACGCAGTATTTT. The chain links TRBV6-2 or TRBV6-3 to TRBJ2-3, with no clear D. Trimming took 6 bases from V and 0 from J, leaving 7 bases between them. In germline, CDR1 is MNHEY, CDR2 SVGEGT. The CDR3 has 13 residues.

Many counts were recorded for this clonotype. The CDR3 sequence is CASRYLDRIHQPQHF. In nucleotides, the CDR3 is TGTGCCAGCAGATACCTAGACAGGATCCATCAGCCCCAGCATTTT. This chain joins TRBV6-2 or TRBV6-3 and TRBJ1-5; tentative D call: TRBD1 (6 bases). The germline V gene has CDR1 MNHEY and CDR2 SVGEGT. The length of the CDR3 is 15 residues. The V end lost 6 bases, the J end lost 5 bases, and 17 bases lay between the germline ends.

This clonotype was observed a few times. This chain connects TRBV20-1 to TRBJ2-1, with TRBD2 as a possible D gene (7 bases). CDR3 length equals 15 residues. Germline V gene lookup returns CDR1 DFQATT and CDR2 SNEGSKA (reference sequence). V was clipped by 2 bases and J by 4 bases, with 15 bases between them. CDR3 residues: CSARSSGGFYNEQFF. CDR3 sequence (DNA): TGCAGTGCTAGAAGTTCGGGGGGCTTTTACAATGAGCAGTTCTTC.

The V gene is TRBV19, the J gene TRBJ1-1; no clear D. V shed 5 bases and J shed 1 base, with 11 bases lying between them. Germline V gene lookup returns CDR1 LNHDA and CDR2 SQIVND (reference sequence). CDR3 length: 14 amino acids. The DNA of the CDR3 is TGTGCCAGTAGTCTGGGGTTCGCGAACACTGAAGCTTTCTTT. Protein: CASSLGFANTEAFF.

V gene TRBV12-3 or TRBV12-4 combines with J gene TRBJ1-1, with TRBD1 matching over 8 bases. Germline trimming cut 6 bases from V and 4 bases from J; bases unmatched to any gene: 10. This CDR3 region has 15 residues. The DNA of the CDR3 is TGTGCCAGCAGAATTAGACAGGGGAGGGTCACTGAAGCTTTCTTT. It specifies CASRIRQGRVTEAFF.

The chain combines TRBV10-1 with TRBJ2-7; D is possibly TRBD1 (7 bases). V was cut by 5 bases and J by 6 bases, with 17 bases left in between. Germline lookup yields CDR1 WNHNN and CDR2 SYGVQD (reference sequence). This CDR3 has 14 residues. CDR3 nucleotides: TGCGCCAGCAGTACCCGGGGGACAGCGGGCGAGCAGTACTTC. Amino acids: CASSTRGTAGEQYF.

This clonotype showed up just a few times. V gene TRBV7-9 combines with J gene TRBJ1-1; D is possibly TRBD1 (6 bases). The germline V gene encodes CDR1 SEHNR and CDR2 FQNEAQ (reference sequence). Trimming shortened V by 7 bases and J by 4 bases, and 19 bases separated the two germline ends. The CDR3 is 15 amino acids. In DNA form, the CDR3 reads TGTGCCAGCACCCTAAACTTAGGGGGTAGCACTGAAGCTTTCTTT. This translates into CASTLNLGGSTEAFF.

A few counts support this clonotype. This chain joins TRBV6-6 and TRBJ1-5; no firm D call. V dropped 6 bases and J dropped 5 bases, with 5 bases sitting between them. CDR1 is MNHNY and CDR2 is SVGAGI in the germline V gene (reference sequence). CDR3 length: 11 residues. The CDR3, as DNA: TGTGCCAGCAGGAGGGATCAGCCCCAGCATTTT. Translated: CASRRDQPQHF.

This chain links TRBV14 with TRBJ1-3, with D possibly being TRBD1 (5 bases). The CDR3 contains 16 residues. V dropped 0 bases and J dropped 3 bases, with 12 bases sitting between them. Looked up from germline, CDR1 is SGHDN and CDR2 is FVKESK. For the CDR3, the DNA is TGTGCCAGCAGCCAAGAAGGATGGGGCCATGGAAACACCATATATTTT. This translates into CASSQEGWGHGNTIYF.

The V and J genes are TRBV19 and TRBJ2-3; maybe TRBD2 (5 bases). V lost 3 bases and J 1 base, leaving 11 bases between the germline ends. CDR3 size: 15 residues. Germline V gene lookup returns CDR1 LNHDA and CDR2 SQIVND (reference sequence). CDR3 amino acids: CASSISRTGTDTQYF. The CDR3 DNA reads TGTGCCAGTAGTATCTCGCGGACTGGCACAGATACGCAGTATTTT.

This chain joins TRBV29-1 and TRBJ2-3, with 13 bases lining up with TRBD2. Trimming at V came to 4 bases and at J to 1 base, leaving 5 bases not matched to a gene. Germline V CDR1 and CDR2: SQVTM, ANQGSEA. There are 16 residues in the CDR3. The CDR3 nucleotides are TGCAGCGTTGCTGGGACTAGCGGGAAAGGCACAGATACGCAGTATTTT. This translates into CSVAGTSGKGTDTQYF.

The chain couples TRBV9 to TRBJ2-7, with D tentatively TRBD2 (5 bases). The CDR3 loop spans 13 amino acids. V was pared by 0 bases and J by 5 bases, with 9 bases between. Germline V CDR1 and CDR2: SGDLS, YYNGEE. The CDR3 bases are TGTGCCAGCAGCGTAGGAGCGGCCCACGAGCAGTACTTC. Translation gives CASSVGAAHEQYF. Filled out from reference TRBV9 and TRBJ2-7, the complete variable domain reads DSGVTQTPKHLITATGQRVTLRCSPRSGDLSVYWYQQSLDQGLQFLIQYYNGEERAKGNILERFSAQQFPDLHSELNLSSLELGDSALYFCASSVGAAHEQYFGPGTRLTVT.